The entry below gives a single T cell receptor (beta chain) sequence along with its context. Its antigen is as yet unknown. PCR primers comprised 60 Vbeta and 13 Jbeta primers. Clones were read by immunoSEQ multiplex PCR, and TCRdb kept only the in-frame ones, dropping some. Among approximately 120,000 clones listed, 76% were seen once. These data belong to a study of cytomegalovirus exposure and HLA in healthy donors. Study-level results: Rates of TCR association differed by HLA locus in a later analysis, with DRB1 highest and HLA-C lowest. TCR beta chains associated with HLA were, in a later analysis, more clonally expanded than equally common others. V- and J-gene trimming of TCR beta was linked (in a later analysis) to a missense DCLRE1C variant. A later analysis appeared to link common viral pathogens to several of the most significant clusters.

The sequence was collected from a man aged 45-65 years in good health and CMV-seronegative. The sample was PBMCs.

The CDR3 reads CASRTNRADSGANVLTF. The DNA for the CDR3 is TGTGCCAGCAGGACGAACAGGGCTGACTCTGGGGCCAACGTCCTGACTTTC. This sequence joins TRBV7-9 and TRBJ2-6; D might be TRBD1 (6 bases). CDR3 length equals 17 residues. Germline CDR1 reads SEHNR; CDR2 reads FQNEAQ (reference sequence). Deletions cut 6 bases from V and 0 bases from J, with 15 bases between.